This T cell receptor (beta chain) was sequenced during a study of blood T cell repertoires in COVID-19 (dated by TCRdb to about 2020). General notes on the study: The collaborator samples originated in the United States, Italy and Spain and spanned the acute and convalescent phases of COVID-19. The prospective study material was composed of cDNA or gDNA derived from T cells, B-cell-depleted T cells, or PBMCs. The dataset comprised deeply sampled blood TCRbeta repertoires from subjects exposed to, actively infected with, or recovered from COVID-19. The repertoires were released in a freely available public database intended as a resource for research on the immune response to SARS-CoV-2. Samples came from the ongoing ImmuneRACE study (first 160 participants) plus 1,254 subjects from 6 global collaborators. The sample metadata nearly always contained a de-identified subject ID, COVID-19 status, age in years and sex. Where available, HLA class I and class II types were taken from metadata supplied by the sample provider and were not determined by assay-based typing. Overall study results and their limits: Clinical and demographic metadata were provided uncurated, with the amount varying by source and participant.

A word on this clone: It lacks a known antigen. No base quality values were provided; no much bigger clone lies one nucleotide off.

The immunoSEQ Assay, a bias-controlled multiplex PCR, was used to amplify TCRbeta CDR3 regions from genomic DNA. On the authors' methods: Within the assay, amplification of reference gene primers was used to estimate how many nucleated cells each sample contained. To quantify the absolute abundance of each unique TCRbeta CDR3 rearrangement, sequence reads were collapsed and filtered. For each sample, productive Simpson clonality was calculated by taking the square root of Simpson's diversity index across productive rearrangements. The source is immuneACCESS, and TCRdb retained only in-frame sequences with V and J called. Part of the clones is not carried over; for the studies checked, unresolved V genes explain less than half of this, and the remainder is unexplained. D and trimming were read from the DNA, whereas the V and J calls and clone size are those reported in that table. The sample table lists around 140,000 clones, about 86% of them with a count of one. 8% to 9.5% of the sample is taken by the ten largest.

According to the germline V gene, CDR1 reads MRHNA and CDR2 reads SNTAGT. V loses 8 bases, J loses 5 bases, and the germline ends lie 13 bases apart. There are 12 amino acids in the CDR3, from cysteine to valine inclusive. Of the read, only the CDR3 DNA is kept; its 36 bases are in frame from base 1. Collaborating institutions collected whole blood in K2EDTA tubes following their own protocols. For TCRbeta analysis, collaborators shipped samples in one of three forms: frozen whole blood, isolated PBMCs, or DNA extracted from either of those sample types. The sequenced sample consisted of peripheral blood. The sequence links TRBV6-4 to TRBJ2-7; TRBD2 is possibly the D segment (7 matching bases). This clonotype was obtained from a woman aged 60-75 years with active or convalescent COVID-19. The CDR3 corresponds to CASRRGGDEQYV. The base sequence is TGTGCCAGCCGCAGGGGAGGGGACGAGCAGTACGTC.